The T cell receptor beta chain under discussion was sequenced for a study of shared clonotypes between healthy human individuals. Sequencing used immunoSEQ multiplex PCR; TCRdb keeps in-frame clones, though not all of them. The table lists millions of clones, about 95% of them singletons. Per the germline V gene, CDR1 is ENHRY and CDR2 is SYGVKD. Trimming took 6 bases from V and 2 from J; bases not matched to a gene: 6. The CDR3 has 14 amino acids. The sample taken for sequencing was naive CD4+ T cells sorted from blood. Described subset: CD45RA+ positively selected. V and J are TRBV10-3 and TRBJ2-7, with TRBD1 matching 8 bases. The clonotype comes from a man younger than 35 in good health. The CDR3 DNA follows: TGTGCCATCAGACCGGGACAGGCGCCCTACGAGCAGTACTTC. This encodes CAIRPGQAPYEQYF.